Below, one T cell receptor (beta chain) is given with its context. This clone showed up just a few times. Its antigen remains undetermined. No much larger clone exists at a distance of one base, and base qualities are not known. What this sample's time point label stands for: 24 weeks on oral tofacitinib. Taken with the paper, the label for treatment or condition translates to: oral pan-JAK inhibitor, 5-10 mg twice daily. Lesional scalp punch biopsies and peripheral blood were collected from alopecia areata patients. PBMCs were isolated by density centrifugation and stained for CD3, CD4 and CD8, and CD4+ and CD8+ T cells were sorted on a FACSAria. The CDR3 sequence holds 13 residues, the cysteine and phenylalanine included. The retained sequence is limited to the CDR3, 39 bases, with the frame set at the first base. V and J are truncated by 10 bases and 7 bases respectively, leaving an intervening sequence of 17 bases. Based on the germline V gene, the CDR1 and CDR2 sequences are ENHRY and SYGVKD.

The source of the sample is a study of CD8+ T cells in alopecia areata (dated by TCRdb to the late 2010s). Regarding the complete study: Treated patients were enrolled in an open-label pilot trial of oral tofacitinib, 5 to 10 mg twice daily, for moderate-to-severe alopecia areata. Tofacitinib was given for 6 to 18 months, followed by 6 months of follow-up off drug to assess delayed response and recurrence. Disease severity in treated patients was measured with the SALT score, which quantifies the percentage of affected scalp surface area. The study used high-throughput TCRbeta sequencing to examine T cell clonal expansion in alopecia areata, in both the C3H/HeJ mouse model and human patients. On the human side, TCRbeta sequencing was run on scalp tissue and on sorted CD4+ and CD8+ peripheral blood T cells from healthy controls and from alopecia areata patients with either patchy or totalis/universalis disease. Biopsies were taken from tofacitinib-treated patients at baseline and at 4 and 24 weeks of treatment, and a later scalp biopsy was taken in several of the tofacitinib-treated patients. Scalp clonality was compared across normal scalp (n=4), patchy alopecia areata scalp (n=8), and alopecia totalis/universalis scalp (n=8). The RNA source kit depended on sample type: the PAXgene miRNA kit for fixed scalp, the miRNeasy kit for PBMCs, and the RNeasy kit for mouse skin. immunoSEQ multiplex PCR using 35 Vbeta forward primers and 13 Jbeta reverse primers was used to amplify TCRbeta CDR3 regions. General study outcomes and caveats: Compared with mice, TCR sequences shared between patients were less clear, possibly partly because of HLA diversity across the patient population. With tofacitinib, both scalp clonality and the number of expanded CD8+ clones among the top 100 scalp clones went down significantly. Because the treated cohort was small and had only one nonresponder, larger studies are needed to examine links between baseline CD8+ expansion and response. Higher clonality and more expanded CD8+ clones were observed in lesional scalp than in normal scalp, particularly in alopecia totalis/universalis, a finding suggestive of antigenic drive. Many expanded lesional clones persisted in scalp and blood during tofacitinib treatment, which may partly explain relapse after stopping treatment. Scalp TCR repertoire analysis is complicated because resident alphabeta T cells in normal human skin are also sequenced, whereas mouse skin is dominated by gammadelta T cells.

Libraries were made using the immunoSEQ multiplex PCR assay. To provide template for TCR sequencing, every sample had RNA extracted and reverse transcribed into cDNA. First-strand cDNA was synthesized using SuperScript III with a 2:1 mix of oligo-dT and random hexamers. Amplification bias was assessed with a synthetic immune receptor repertoire, and residual bias was removed computationally. On the authors' methods: Raw reads were preprocessed to remove errors, and CDR3 was defined according to IMGT conventions as the region from the conserved cysteine to phenylalanine. Clonality was computed by normalizing Shannon entropy by log2 of the number of productive unique TCRs and subtracting the result from 1. Whether scalp clones were CD4 or CD8 was inferred by matching scalp TCRbeta sequences against CD4 and CD8 repertoires sorted from blood. Drawn from immuneACCESS, this table holds only the in-frame rearrangements with V and J called that TCRdb kept. Clones are partly lost; checked studies trace under half to an unresolved V gene and leave the rest unexplained. The V and J calls and clone size come from that table; D and trimming were worked out from the DNA. This sample holds roughly 120,000 clones; roughly three fifths were observed only once. The ten biggest clones cover about 3.7% of the sample.

This receptor was identified in a human donor with alopecia areata. Sequencing was performed on CD4+ T cells sorted from blood, taken at week 24, from a patient treated with tofacitinib. The chain employs TRBV10-3 and TRBJ2-1; the D region is possibly TRBD1 or TRBD2, each matching across 6 bases. The nucleotides read TGTGCCACCCTCCAAGGGGGGAGGAATGAGCAGTTCTTC. Its translation reads: CATLQGGRNEQFF.